One and the same sample provided the 15 T cell receptor beta chains below, sequenced in a study of blood T cell repertoires in COVID-19. Repertoires were generated with immunoSEQ multiplex PCR, while TCRdb's copy carries only in-frame clones and drops some. The table lists about 230,000 clones, 70% to 90% of them singletons, with approximately 0.89% in the top ten. Sequenced: peripheral blood. The receptors originated from a man aged 35-49 years with acute or convalescent COVID-19.

This chain joins TRBV4-1 and TRBJ2-7, with 7 nucleotides matching TRBD2. Germline lookup yields CDR1 MGHRA and CDR2 YSYEKL. The CDR3 extends over 16 amino acids. Trimming cost V 5 bases and J 0 bases; bases outside gene matches: 10. The CDR3 bases are TGCGCCAGCAGCATCGGGACGGGGGGAATCTCCTACGAGCAGTACTTC. The encoded protein is CASSIGTGGISYEQYF.

V gene TRBV3-1 (or the pseudogene TRBV3-2) combines with J gene TRBJ2-1, with D tentatively TRBD2 (6 bases). Trimming shortened V by 4 bases and J by 8 bases, and 12 bases separated the two germline ends. Looked up from germline, CDR1 is LGHDT and CDR2 is YNNKEL (reference sequence). The CDR3 is made up of 13 amino acids. CDR3 sequence: CASSPILAYEQFF. The CDR3 DNA is TGTGCCAGCAGCCCAATACTAGCCTATGAGCAGTTCTTC.

This clone turned up a few times. The chain recombines TRBV5-4 with TRBJ1-3, with 8 bases that match TRBD1. CDR1 and CDR2 from the germline V gene are SGHNT and YYREEE (reference sequence). The J segment lost 0 bases and the V segment lost 3 bases, leaving 5 bases of the junction unmatched. There are 16 residues in the CDR3. CDR3 in amino acids: CASSSGQGPSGNTIYF. The CDR3 coding sequence is TGTGCCAGCAGCTCCGGACAGGGCCCCTCTGGAAACACCATATATTTT.

The genes are TRBV7-2 and TRBJ2-5; TRBD1 agrees at 9 bases. V was pared by 5 bases and J by 2 bases, with 9 bases of the junction left unmatched. This CDR3 has 16 amino acids. Germline CDR1 reads SGHTA; CDR2 reads FQGNSA. Here the CDR3 reads CASSARPGQGQETQYF. The DNA of the CDR3 is TGTGCCAGCAGCGCAAGGCCGGGACAGGGACAAGAGACCCAGTACTTC.

J is TRBJ1-2 and V is TRBV2, with 9 bases fitting TRBD1. V was clipped by 4 bases and J by 8 bases; unmatched bases: 11. The length of the CDR3 is 15 residues. Germline V gives CDR1 SNHLY, CDR2 FYNNEI. The CDR3 region is CASSASGQGRGGYTF. The CDR3 nucleotides read TGTGCCAGCAGTGCCTCCGGACAGGGGCGAGGCGGCTACACCTTC.

The gene calls are TRBV30 and TRBJ1-6; TRBD1 is a possible D gene (5 bases). There are 13 residues in the CDR3. Looked up from germline, CDR1 is GTSNPN and CDR2 is SVGIG (reference sequence). V was shortened by 6 bases and J by 7 bases, with 13 bases between the two germline ends. CDR3 amino acids: CACRDGGNSPLHF. The CDR3 region has the DNA TGTGCCTGCCGGGACGGGGGAAATTCACCCCTCCACTTT.

This chain links TRBV7-9 with TRBJ2-2; D is uncertain. V dropped 3 bases and J dropped 8 bases, with 10 bases sitting between them. The CDR3 runs 13 residues. In germline, CDR1 is SEHNR, CDR2 FQNEAQ (reference sequence). CDR3 sequence reads: CASSLSVVGELFF. CDR3 DNA: TGTGCCAGCAGCTTGAGTGTGGTGGGGGAGCTGTTTTTT.

The V gene is TRBV18, the J gene TRBJ1-2, with D uncertain. The V gene's germline CDR1 is KGHSH and CDR2 LQKENI. The V and J ends lost 3 bases and 8 bases respectively, with 25 bases between them. The CDR3 has 17 amino acids. In DNA form, the CDR3 reads TGTGCCAGCTCACCCTCCCCCACAGCTGGAGGACCTATGGGCTACACCTTC. Translated: CASSPSPTAGGPMGYTF.

The chain joins TRBV6-5 to TRBJ1-6; TRBD1 matches 7 bases. There are 15 residues in the CDR3. V lost 6 bases and J lost 7; bases outside the gene matches: 9. Per germline, CDR1 MNHEY and CDR2 SVGAGI. The CDR3 DNA sequence: TGTGCCAGCAGATTGGAGGGGGCTAAGAATTCACCCCTCCACTTT. It is translated as CASRLEGAKNSPLHF.

The chain combines TRBV6-5 with TRBJ1-1, with a possible D match to TRBD1 (5 bases). CDR1 is MNHEY, CDR2 SVGAGI, per germline. This CDR3 contains 12 residues. V was shortened by 6 bases and J by 11 bases, with 16 bases between the two germline ends. CDR3 coding DNA: TGTGCCAGCAGACCGGCAGGGCGGGACGCTTTCTTT. It yields the protein CASRPAGRDAFF.

The CDR3 here is CASSYGGVGVTEAFF. The CDR3 bases are TGTGCCAGCAGTTACGGGGGGGTAGGGGTCACTGAAGCTTTCTTT. This chain joins TRBV6-5 and TRBJ1-1; D might be TRBD1 (5 bases). This CDR3 spans 15 amino acids. The germline V gene has CDR1 MNHEY and CDR2 SVGAGI. Between the trimmed V and J ends, which lost 2 bases and 4 bases, there was a span of 14 bases.

The chain carries TRBV28 and TRBJ1-2, with 10 nucleotides matching TRBD1. The CDR3 sequence is 14 residues long. The ends lost 4 bases at V and 9 bases at J; junction bases unmatched: 8. Germline values: CDR1 MDHEN, CDR2 SYDVKM. CDR3 DNA: TGTGCCAGCAGTTCCCCCGGGACAGGGGTGCGCTACACCTTC. Translating it yields CASSSPGTGVRYTF.

Points on this clone: Germline is not matched at one junction end, which may reflect a read error. The J gene is TRBJ1-2, the V gene TRBV6-1, with D perhaps TRBD1 (6 bases). Germline V gene data show CDR1 as MNHNS and CDR2 as SASEGT. The CDR3 contains 12 residues. The CDR3 protein is CASSKAGQLATF. For the CDR3, the DNA is TGTGCCAGCAGTAAAGCCGGACAGCTTGCCACCTTC.

This rearrangement joins TRBV5-4 to TRBJ1-4, with D perhaps TRBD1 (5 bases). Germline CDR1 is SGHNT and CDR2 is YYREEE (reference sequence). The ends were cut back, 5 bases at V and 5 bases at J, with 13 bases in the middle. There are 14 residues in the CDR3. The CDR3, as DNA: TGTGCCAGCAGACCTTGGGGGGGGAATGAAAAACTGTTTTTT. It is translated as CASRPWGGNEKLFF. Full variable domain (rest looked up from reference TRBV5-4 and TRBJ1-4): ETGVTQSPTHLIKTRGQQVTLRCSSQSGHNTVSWYQQALGQGPQFIFQYYREEENGRGNFPPRFSGLQFPNYSSELNVNALELDDSALYLCASRPWGGNEKLFFGSGTQLSVL.

J is TRBJ1-1 and V is TRBV28, with a weak D call TRBD1 (6 bases). Germline V gene data show CDR1 as MDHEN and CDR2 as SYDVKM. V lost 3 bases and J 4 bases, leaving 12 bases between the germline ends. The CDR3 covers 14 residues. The CDR3 DNA reads TGTGCCAGCAGTTTCCAGGGGCGCTTCACTGAAGCTTTCTTT. Its translation: CASSFQGRFTEAFF.